The next 30 T cell receptor beta chains were all read from a single sample in a study of CD8 T cells in ankylosing spondylitis. TCRdb ran MiXCR on the 5' RACE reads and lists one entry per CDR3 protein. The table lists around 220,000 distinct CDR3 sequences, roughly a tenth of them singletons, with less than 25% in the top ten. Sequenced: blood, either unsorted or a sorted T cell fraction (not recorded which). Source of these receptors: a male donor with ankylosing spondylitis or in good health (not recorded which).

The V and J genes are TRBV5-1 and TRBJ2-6; 7 bases line up with TRBD1. CDR3 length: 16 amino acids. V was pared by 5 bases and J by 5 bases, with 10 bases of the junction left unmatched. In germline, CDR1 is SGHRS, CDR2 YFSETQ. Here the CDR3 DNA reads TGCGCCAGCAGTCCGACAGGGTTCCAAAGGGCCAACGTCCTGACTTTC. Protein: CASSPTGFQRANVLTF.

The CDR3 here is CAISAGDRETQYF. The CDR3 bases are TGTGCCATCAGTGCAGGGGATAGGGAGACCCAGTACTTC. The V and J genes are TRBV10-3 and TRBJ2-5; tentatively, D is TRBD1 (6 bases). There are 13 residues in the CDR3. With 4 bases removed from V and 5 bases from J, the gap between germline ends came to 11 bases. Looked up from germline, CDR1 is ENHRY and CDR2 is SYGVKD.

This clonotype occurred many times. The rearrangement uses TRBV20-1 and TRBJ1-1; D remains ambiguous. CDR1 is DFQATT and CDR2 is SNEGSKA in the germline V gene (reference sequence). The CDR3 has 12 residues. The V end was cut by 4 bases, the J end by 1 base, with 7 bases between. CDR3: CSATRQNTEAFF. CDR3 coding DNA: TGCAGTGCTACCCGCCAGAACACTGAAGCTTTCTTT.

This clonotype was observed many times. This chain uses TRBV25-1 with TRBJ1-2; D is ambiguous. The ends were cut back, 2 bases at V and 4 bases at J, with 2 bases in the middle. The CDR3 consists of 11 residues. CDR1 MGHDK and CDR2 SYGVNS come from the germline V gene. The CDR3 spells CASSESYGYTF. The CDR3 DNA reads as TGTGCCAGCAGTGAAAGCTATGGCTACACCTTC.

This clonotype was detected once. At one boundary the junction diverges from the germline segment, which might be a read error. This chain connects TRBV11-2 to TRBJ1-1; a possible D gene is TRBD1 (6 bases). Germline V gene data show CDR1 as SGHAT and CDR2 as FQNNGV. There are 14 residues in the CDR3. The CDR3, as DNA: TGTGCCGGCAGCTGGAGGGGGGGGAACACTGAAGCTTTCTTT. This translates into CAGSWRGGNTEAFF.

In this sample, this clonotype turned up many times. The CDR3 nucleotides read TGTGCCAGCACCCTGGCCGCTTCTAACTATGGCTACACCTTC. This codes for CASTLAASNYGYTF. The rearrangement joins TRBV12-3 or TRBV12-4 to TRBJ1-2; D is undetermined. V shed 7 bases and J shed 0 bases, with 12 bases lying between them. The CDR3 is 14 residues long.

This clonotype has at least ten counts. The rearrangement links TRBV29-1 to TRBJ2-7; the D is unclear. The V end lost 6 bases, the J end lost 0 bases, and 12 bases lay between the germline ends. The CDR3 consists of 13 residues. CDR1 is SQVTM and CDR2 is ANQGSEA in the germline V gene. CDR3 nucleotides: TGCAGCGTGATACCGGGCGCCTCCTACGAGCAGTACTTC. This gives the protein CSVIPGASYEQYF.

This clonotype was detected many times. V is TRBV5-1 and J is TRBJ1-2, with 8 bases that match TRBD1. This CDR3 spans 16 amino acids. Trimming at V came to 7 bases and at J to 8 bases, leaving 19 bases not matched to a gene. Per germline, CDR1 SGHRS and CDR2 YFSETQ. For the CDR3, the DNA is TGCGCCAGCGATTCAACCGGGACAGGTAAAGGGAACGGCTACACCTTC. It specifies CASDSTGTGKGNGYTF.

This clonotype appeared a few times. J is TRBJ2-1 and V is TRBV20-1; TRBD2 might be the D (6 bases). Trimming took 7 bases from V and 6 from J, leaving 13 bases between them. CDR1 DFQATT and CDR2 SNEGSKA come from the germline V gene (reference sequence). This CDR3 contains 12 residues. CDR3 protein: CSVAGTANEQFF. The CDR3 DNA is TGCAGTGTCGCCGGGACTGCCAATGAGCAGTTCTTC.

This clonotype was recorded at least ten times. DNA of the CDR3: TGTGCCAGCAGCTATACAGGGTTGGAACGCTACACCTTC. Its protein is CASSYTGLERYTF. The chain recombines TRBV12-3 or TRBV12-4 with TRBJ1-2, with D maybe TRBD1 (6 bases). The V end lost 6 bases, the J end lost 9 bases, and 17 bases lay between the germline ends. The CDR3 covers 13 residues.

This clonotype was observed at least ten times. The rearrangement joins TRBV20-1 to TRBJ2-1, with 10 bases lining up with TRBD2. CDR1 DFQATT and CDR2 SNEGSKA come from the germline V gene (reference sequence). CDR3 size: 12 residues. The trim removed 6 bases at V and 8 bases at J, leaving 4 bases unmatched. The CDR3: CSATGTSDEQFF. CDR3 coding DNA: TGCAGTGCAACCGGGACTAGCGATGAGCAGTTCTTC.

This clonotype was seen at least ten times. The rearrangement uses TRBV12-3 or TRBV12-4 and TRBJ2-3; 10 bases are a match to TRBD2. The CDR3 is made up of 15 amino acids. V lost 6 bases, J lost 2 bases, and 5 bases stayed unmatched. The CDR3 region is CASSGLAVTTDTQYF. In DNA, the CDR3 is TGTGCCAGCAGCGGACTAGCGGTAACCACAGATACGCAGTATTTT.

This clonotype has at least ten counts. The chain uses TRBV24-1 and TRBJ2-1, with 8 bases matching TRBD1. The CDR3 is 16 residues long. The junction had 11 bases not matched to a gene; V was cut back by 10 bases and J by 1 base. Germline V CDR1 and CDR2: KGHDR, SFDVKD. CDR3 DNA sequence: TGTGCCACGAGGAACGGACAGGGATCGTCCTACAATGAGCAGTTCTTC. Translation gives CATRNGQGSSYNEQFF.

This clonotype was recorded a few times. This chain connects TRBV7-8 to TRBJ2-5, with 7 bases aligning to TRBD2. The J segment lost 0 bases and the V segment lost 8 bases, leaving 12 bases of the junction unmatched. Germline CDR1 and CDR2: SGHVS and FQNEAQ. The CDR3 extends over 16 amino acids. The CDR3 DNA is TGTGCCAGCTCCGTCGGTGTGAGCGGGAACCAAGAGACCCAGTACTTC. Protein sequence: CASSVGVSGNQETQYF. Using reference TRBV7-8 and TRBJ2-5 for the parts outside the CDR3, the full variable domain is GAGVSQSPRYKVAKRGQDVALRCDPISGHVSLFWYQQALGQGPEFLTYFQNEAQLDKSGLPSDRFFAERPEGSVSTLKIQRTQQEDSAVYLCASSVGVSGNQETQYFGPGTRLLVL.

The table lists this clonotype with many counts. The CDR3 is CASSGTTREQDTQYF. The DNA for the CDR3 is TGTGCCAGCAGTGGTACGACGCGTGAACAGGATACGCAGTATTTT. The chain carries TRBV2 and TRBJ2-3; no clear D. V gave up 4 bases and J gave up 6 bases, with 17 bases separating them. This CDR3 spans 15 amino acids. Per the germline V gene, CDR1 is SNHLY and CDR2 is FYNNEI.

This clonotype occurred many times. The chain links TRBV20-1 to TRBJ1-5; TRBD1 agrees at 8 bases. CDR1 and CDR2 from the germline V gene are DFQATT and SNEGSKA (reference sequence). J gave up 6 bases and V 6 bases, and 7 bases lay outside the gene matches. The CDR3 extends over 13 amino acids. As DNA, the CDR3 is TGCAGTGCGCGGACAGGGTACGGTCAGCCCCAGCATTTT. This sequence encodes CSARTGYGQPQHF.

This clonotype was detected ten times or more. The chain joins TRBV5-1 to TRBJ2-1; 7 bases align to TRBD2. After removal of 0 bases from V and 4 bases from J, the junction contained 4 bases not matched to a gene. The CDR3 is 15 amino acids. Germline CDR1 is SGHRS and CDR2 is YFSETQ. DNA of the CDR3: TGCGCCAGCAGCTTGGGTCTAGCGGAGTACAATGAGCAGTTCTTC. Translation: CASSLGLAEYNEQFF.

This CDR3 is CASSLREAYGYTF. The CDR3 DNA reads as TGCGCCAGCAGCTTAAGGGAGGCCTATGGCTACACCTTC. The rearrangement joins TRBV5-1 to TRBJ1-2, with D uncertain. This CDR3 region has 13 residues. Germline CDR1 reads SGHRS; CDR2 reads YFSETQ. Trimming cost V 2 bases and J 4 bases, with 9 bases left between them.

This clonotype came up many times. This rearrangement joins TRBV20-1 to TRBJ1-2; D might be TRBD1 (6 bases). V lost 5 bases, J lost 0 bases, and 16 bases lay in between. Germline CDR1 reads DFQATT; CDR2 reads SNEGSKA (reference sequence). The CDR3 sequence is 15 residues long. The CDR3 loop is CSAGDTLTSNYGYTF. The CDR3 bases are TGCAGTGCTGGGGACACACTAACCTCTAACTATGGCTACACCTTC.

This clonotype was seen at least ten times. This chain connects TRBV27 to TRBJ2-3, with 14 bases aligning to TRBD2. The trim removed 10 bases at V and 3 bases at J, leaving 6 bases unmatched. CDR1 and CDR2 (germline): MNHEY, SMNVEV (reference sequence). This CDR3 is built from 15 residues. The CDR3 nucleotides read TGTGCCACCCGACTAGCGGGGGGGAGGACAGATACGCAGTATTTT. Protein: CATRLAGGRTDTQYF.

This clonotype was counted at least ten times. The chain combines TRBV7-8 with TRBJ1-4, with TRBD1 identical over 9 bases. Trimming took 5 bases from V and 3 from J; bases not matched to a gene: 4. The CDR3 totals 15 residues. The germline CDR1 and CDR2 sequences are SGHVS and FQNEAQ. The CDR3, as DNA: TGTGCCAGCAGCGACCGGACAGGGGCTAATGAAAAACTGTTTTTT. Translating it yields CASSDRTGANEKLFF.

This clonotype was found many times. The chain links TRBV5-1 to TRBJ1-4; D uncertain. The V gene lost 0 bases and the J gene lost 4 bases, with 10 bases spanning the gap. The CDR3 covers 15 residues. Germline CDR1 is SGHRS and CDR2 is YFSETQ. The CDR3: CASSLVSGYNEKLFF. The CDR3 DNA reads as TGCGCCAGCAGCTTGGTTTCAGGATATAATGAAAAACTGTTTTTT. Full variable domain (outside the CDR3, taken from reference TRBV5-1 and TRBJ1-4): KAGVTQTPRYLIKTRGQQVTLSCSPISGHRSVSWYQQTPGQGLQFLFEYFSETQRNKGNFPGRFSGRQFSNSRSEMNVSTLELGDSALYLCASSLVSGYNEKLFFGSGTQLSVL.

Many counts were recorded for this clonotype. The gene calls are TRBV7-9 and TRBJ2-7; D is unclear. Germline V gene lookup returns CDR1 SEHNR and CDR2 FQNEAQ (reference sequence). This CDR3 has 13 residues. The ends were cut back, 1 base at V and 0 bases at J, with 4 bases in the middle. The CDR3 DNA reads TGTGCCAGCAGCTTAGGCTACTCCTACGAGCAGTACTTC. Its translation: CASSLGYSYEQYF.

The chain recombines TRBV27 with TRBJ2-7; D is undetermined. The CDR3 runs 13 residues. V lost 5 bases and J 2 bases, leaving 10 bases between the germline ends. CDR1 and CDR2 from the germline V gene are MNHEY and SMNVEV (reference sequence). This CDR3 is CASSPTLPYEQYF. In DNA form, the CDR3 reads TGTGCCAGCAGTCCCACACTGCCCTACGAGCAGTACTTC.

The chain has TRBV7-2 and TRBJ2-1, with 8 bases matching TRBD2. Germline CDR1 reads SGHTA; CDR2 reads FQGNSA. V lost 3 bases, J lost 7 bases, and 5 bases stayed unmatched. This CDR3 spans 14 amino acids. CDR3 bases: TGTGCCAGCAGCTTTGGGCTAGCGGGTAATGAGCAGTTCTTC. This gives the protein CASSFGLAGNEQFF. Filled out from reference TRBV7-2 and TRBJ2-1, the complete variable domain reads GAGVSQSPSNKVTEKGKDVELRCDPISGHTALYWYRQSLGQGLEFLIYFQGNSAPDKSGLPSDRFSAERTGGSVSTLTIQRTQQEDSAVYLCASSFGLAGNEQFFGPGTRLTVL.

In this sample, this clonotype turned up many times. The chain is built from TRBV7-8 and TRBJ2-5; 7 bases align to TRBD1. After removal of 2 bases from V and 5 bases from J, the junction contained 8 bases not matched to a gene. The CDR3 has 15 residues. Germline CDR1 SGHVS, CDR2 FQNEAQ. CDR3: CASSLSGTVRETQYF. The CDR3 region has the DNA TGTGCCAGCAGCTTATCGGGGACAGTCAGGGAGACCCAGTACTTC.

This clonotype was seen repeatedly, ten times or more. V gene TRBV12-3 or TRBV12-4 combines with J gene TRBJ2-7; 11 nucleotides line up with TRBD2. The ends lost 5 bases at V and 1 base at J; junction bases unmatched: 7. This CDR3 contains 16 residues. The CDR3 sequence: CASSPLTSGASYEQYF. CDR3 coding DNA: TGTGCCAGCAGTCCCCTGACTAGCGGGGCATCCTACGAGCAGTACTTC.

This clonotype was seen ten or more times. The CDR3 DNA is TGCAGTGCTAGAGATTCGGGCAGGGGGGACTACGAGCAGTACTTC. It encodes CSARDSGRGDYEQYF. The chain carries TRBV20-1 and TRBJ2-7; weak D call: TRBD1 (7 bases). In germline, CDR1 is DFQATT, CDR2 SNEGSKA (reference sequence). The CDR3 has 15 residues. Trimming left V 0 bases short and J 3 bases short, with 15 bases between.

The rearrangement links TRBV3-1 to TRBJ2-3; D not resolved. This CDR3 has 12 residues. The germline V gene has CDR1 LGHDT and CDR2 YNNKEL (reference sequence). V was trimmed by 1 base and J by 7 bases, leaving 6 bases between them. CDR3 DNA sequence: TGTGCCAGCAGCCAAGGCACGAATACGCAGTATTTT. It encodes CASSQGTNTQYF.

This clonotype has more than one count but fewer than ten. V gene TRBV15 combines with J gene TRBJ1-4; 7 bases match TRBD1. Germline CDR1 reads LNHNV; CDR2 reads YYDKDF (reference sequence). The junction had 5 bases not matched to a gene; V was cut back by 5 bases and J by 5 bases. The CDR3 loop spans 14 amino acids. DNA for the CDR3: TGTGCCACCAGCCGGGACAGACAGAATGAAAAACTGTTTTTT. Protein sequence: CATSRDRQNEKLFF.